This T cell receptor (beta chain) was captured in a study of blood T cells in healthy people across ages (dated by TCRdb to between 2014 and 2016). In terms of the full investigation: Template switching captured roughly one uniquely barcoded TCR beta cDNA molecule per two T cells in model experiments. The study analyzed two additional independent replicas of 1 million unique cDNA reads from the same blood draw for two donors, one aged 18 to 30 and one aged 80 or older. The donors were divided into four age groups: young (average 16 years), middle-aged (about 40), aged (approximately 62) and long-lived (about 79). To track age-related changes in TCR beta repertoire diversity, the study relied on deep sequencing normalized with unique cDNA molecular identifiers. To avoid experimental bias, donors of different ages were spread randomly across the sequencing lanes. What the work shows at the level of the full study, not this receptor alone: As age increased, observed TCR beta diversity per million T cells dropped in a roughly linear way, and a significant reduction was already evident by age about 36. Conclusive comparison of naive and antigen-experienced compartments was prevented by the profiling of bulk unsorted PBMCs. Estimates of total diversity based on one million sequenced T cells were regarded as lower bounds and as underestimates. Compared with the aged group, more naive CD4+ T cells, fewer expanded clones and increased TCR diversity were shown by the long-lived group, suggesting age selection. Donor CMV infection status was unknown, potentially confounding age-related changes in expanded clonotypes. There was a strong correlation between observed TCR beta diversity and the percentage of naive T cells measured by flow cytometry.

The donors were a few dozen Caucasian individuals from Russia, aged roughly 6 to 100 years, who were systemically healthy. Each donor gave ten milliliters of peripheral blood, drawn into EDTA-treated Vacutainer tubes. Ficoll-Paque density-gradient centrifugation was used to isolate PBMCs, with at least 6.5 million per sample. Total RNA was extracted from PBMCs with Trizol reagent, with at least 6 micrograms obtained per sample. For every donor, an aliquot of PBMCs went through flow cytometry to measure the percentages of naive CD45RAhigh/CD27high T cells. This clonotype was detected many times. Its antigen remains undetermined. Base quality data are lacking; no much larger clone is found one base away. Taken from cysteine to phenylalanine, the CDR3 has 14 residues. Of all the DNA, just the CDR3 is kept, 42 bases in frame from base 1. Relative to germline, V is 5 bases shorter and J is 0 bases shorter, with 8 bases between their ends. The germline V gene supplies CDR1 SGHTA and CDR2 FQGTGA.

The library was made by 5' RACE. The sequencer listed for this sample is Illumina HiSeq 2500. A second PCR of 7 to 11 cycles was performed with a sample-barcoded 5' primer and a J-beta primer mix. A template-switch 5' adaptor carrying 12 random nucleotides introduced a unique molecular identifier onto each TCR beta cDNA molecule. Each sample yielded at least 2.5 million CDR3-containing paired-end reads. All of the RNA was converted into first-strand cDNA using the Mint cDNA synthesis kit, with a TRBC-specific oligonucleotide serving as the primer. After uracil-DNA glycosylase treatment, a first 18-cycle PCR used universal primers M1SS and BC2_uni_R on all cDNA. As for the authors' bioinformatics: Each sample was normalized by randomly selecting 1 million high-quality reads, each carrying a distinct molecular identifier. Instead of being binned into consensus sequences, reads with shared molecular identifiers were discarded. MiTCR, with a Q25 quality threshold and the strictest error-elimination algorithm, was used for CDR3 identification, clonotype clustering and error correction. A nonparametric unseen species model using Euler transformation provided a lower-bound estimate of total TCR beta diversity. TCRdb reworked the public reads: Q25 trimming with fastp, MiXCR clone assembly, productive beta chains retained. Each CDR3 protein appears once, grouped with its most common genes and DNA. The V and J calls come from TCRdb's annotation, not from the publication. Present in this sample are about 1.1 million distinct CDR3 sequences, roughly two fifths of which were seen just once. Jointly, the top ten make up approximately 14% of the sample.

What was sequenced was blood. Recombination connected TRBV7-3 to TRBJ2-1, and TRBD1 may be the D gene, going by 6 matching bases. The receptor's source is a man between 18 and 35 years old in good health. CDR3 region: CASSPQGSYNEQFF. In nucleotide form, the sequence is TGTGCCAGCAGCCCACAGGGCTCCTACAATGAGCAGTTCTTC. The CDR3, completed at both ends by the reference TRBV7-3 and TRBJ2-1 genes, gives the full variable domain GAGVSQTPSNKVTEKGKYVELRCDPISGHTALYWYRQSLGQGPEFLIYFQGTGAADDSGLPNDRFFAVRPEGSVSTLKIQRTERGDSAVYLCASSPQGSYNEQFFGPGTRLTVL.